The entry that follows covers one T cell receptor (beta chain) sequence. Its antigen is undetermined. TCR beta CDR3 regions were amplified from RNA transcripts. The HTBI primer set was used in a first-round RT-PCR of the TCR CDR3. In TCRdb, the multiplex PCR reads were re-called with MiXCR into one record per CDR3 protein. This table has roughly 500,000 distinct CDR3 sequences, roughly a sixth appearing once. 10 ml fresh peripheral blood yielded the PBMCs. The data were taken from a study of T cells in Graves' hyperthyroidism and ophthalmopathy. General study points: Before onset, ophthalmopathy was predicted by the model a median approximately 6.5 months earlier.

This TCR was sampled from a woman aged 25 to 39 with Graves' ophthalmopathy. Sequencing input: blood.

CDR3 loop: CASSSWTGGTEAFF. The CDR3 DNA sequence: TGCGCCAGCAGCTCCTGGACAGGGGGCACTGAAGCTTTCTTT. The gene calls are TRBV5-1 and TRBJ1-1; TRBD1 agrees at 10 bases. The CDR3 consists of 14 residues. Trimming at V came to 3 bases and at J to 4 bases, leaving 3 bases not matched to a gene. Per germline, CDR1 SGHRS and CDR2 YFSETQ. The full variable domain, completed using reference TRBV5-1 and TRBJ1-1, is KAGVTQTPRYLIKTRGQQVTLSCSPISGHRSVSWYQQTPGQGLQFLFEYFSETQRNKGNFPGRFSGRQFSNSRSEMNVSTLELGDSALYLCASSSWTGGTEAFFGQGTRLTVV.